This T cell receptor (beta chain) was retrieved from a study of blood T cell repertoires in COVID-19. Study details: Samples of COVID-19 (acute and convalescent) were obtained from the United States, Italy and Spain. Sources were T cells, B-cell-depleted T cells, or PBMCs; the material itself was cDNA or gDNA.

Under the authors' procedure: Estimation of nucleated cell counts was performed using reference gene primer amplification. Sequencing used immunoSEQ multiplex PCR; TCRdb keeps in-frame clones, though not all of them. V and J calls and clone size are those listed in that table; D and trimming were worked out from the DNA. The sample lists approximately 300,000 clones; approximately 80% were seen once. CDR1 is MNHEY, CDR2 SMNVEV, per germline (reference sequence). V gave up 6 bases and J gave up 4 bases, with 21 bases separating them. This CDR3 spans 16 amino acids. The origin of this receptor is a woman aged 45-59 years with active or convalescent COVID-19. Sequencing was performed on peripheral blood. The chain couples TRBV27 to TRBJ1-1, with a tentative D call TRBD1 (6 bases). The CDR3 loop is CASSRDTRQAPTEAFF. In DNA, the CDR3 is TGTGCCAGCAGCCGAGATACCCGACAGGCACCCACTGAAGCTTTCTTT.